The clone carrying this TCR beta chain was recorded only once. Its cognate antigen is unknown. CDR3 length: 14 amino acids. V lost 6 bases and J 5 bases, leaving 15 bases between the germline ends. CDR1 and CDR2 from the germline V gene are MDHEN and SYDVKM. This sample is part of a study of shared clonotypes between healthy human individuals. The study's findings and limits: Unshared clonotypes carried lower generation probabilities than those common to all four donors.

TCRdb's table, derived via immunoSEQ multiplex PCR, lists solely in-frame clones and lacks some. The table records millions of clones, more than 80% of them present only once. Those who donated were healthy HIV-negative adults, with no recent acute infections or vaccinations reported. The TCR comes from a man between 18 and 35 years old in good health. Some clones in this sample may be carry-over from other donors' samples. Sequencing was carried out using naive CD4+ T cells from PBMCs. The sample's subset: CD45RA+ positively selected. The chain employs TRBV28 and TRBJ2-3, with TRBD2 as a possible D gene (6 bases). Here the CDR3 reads CASSGPGGVDTQYF. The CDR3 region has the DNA TGTGCCAGCAGCGGGCCCGGCGGGGTAGATACGCAGTATTTT.